This T cell receptor (beta chain) is drawn from a study of blood T cell repertoires in COVID-19. Turning to the study itself: Italy, Spain and the United States were the sources of the convalescent and acute COVID-19 samples. From T cells, B-cell-depleted T cells, or PBMCs came the material, which was cDNA or gDNA.

Authors' processing steps: Amplified reference gene primers provided the basis for estimating nucleated cell counts. Profiling relied on immunoSEQ multiplex PCR, and the TCRdb table lists in-frame clones only, not all of them. That table is the source of V, J and clone size, and D and trimming were worked out from the DNA. The sample yields some 240,000 clones, 80% to 90% seen once. CDR3 length: 15 amino acids. V dropped 4 bases and J dropped 3; count of bases not matched to a gene: 5. Per germline, CDR1 LGHDT and CDR2 YNNKEL (reference sequence). V is TRBV3-1 (or the pseudogene TRBV3-2) and J is TRBJ1-2; 10 nucleotides align to TRBD1. The sequenced material came from peripheral blood. This sequence originates from an elderly woman with COVID-19, enrolled during active disease. The CDR3 DNA reads TGTGCCAGCAGCCCCACCGGGACAGGGGACTATGGCTACACCTTC. It codes for CASSPTGTGDYGYTF.